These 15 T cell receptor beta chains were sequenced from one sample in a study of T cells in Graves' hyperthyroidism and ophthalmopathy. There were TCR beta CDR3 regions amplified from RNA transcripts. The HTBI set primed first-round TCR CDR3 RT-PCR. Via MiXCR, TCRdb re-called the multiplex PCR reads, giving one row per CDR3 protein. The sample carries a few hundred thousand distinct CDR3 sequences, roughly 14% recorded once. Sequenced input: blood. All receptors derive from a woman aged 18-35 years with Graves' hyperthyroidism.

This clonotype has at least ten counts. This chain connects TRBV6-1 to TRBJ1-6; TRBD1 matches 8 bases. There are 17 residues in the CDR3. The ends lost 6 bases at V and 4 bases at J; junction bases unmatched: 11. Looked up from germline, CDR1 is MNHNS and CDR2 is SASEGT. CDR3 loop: CASRDTGGGFYNSPLHF. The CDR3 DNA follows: TGTGCCAGCAGAGATACAGGGGGAGGTTTTTATAATTCACCCCTCCACTTT.

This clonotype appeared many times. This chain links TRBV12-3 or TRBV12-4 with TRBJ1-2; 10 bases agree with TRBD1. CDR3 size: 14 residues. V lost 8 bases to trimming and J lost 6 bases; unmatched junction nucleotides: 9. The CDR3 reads CASGHWDRGHGYTF. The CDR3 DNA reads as TGTGCCAGCGGCCATTGGGACAGGGGTCATGGCTACACCTTC.

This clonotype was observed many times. This chain's CDR3 is CASRPGGTNLHF. CDR3 DNA: TGTGCCAGCAGACCTGGGGGGACAAATCTCCACTTT. This chain links TRBV28 with TRBJ1-6, with a possible D match to TRBD1 (6 bases). V shed 6 bases and J shed 16 bases, with 16 bases lying between them. CDR1 is MDHEN and CDR2 is SYDVKM in the germline V gene. The CDR3 consists of 12 residues.

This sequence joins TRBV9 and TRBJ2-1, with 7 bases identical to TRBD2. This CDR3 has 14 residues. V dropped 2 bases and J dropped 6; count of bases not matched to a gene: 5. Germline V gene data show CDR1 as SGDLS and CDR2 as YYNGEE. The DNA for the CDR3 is TGTGCCAGCAGCGTGGGGGGACTATCCAATGAGCAGTTCTTC. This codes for CASSVGGLSNEQFF.

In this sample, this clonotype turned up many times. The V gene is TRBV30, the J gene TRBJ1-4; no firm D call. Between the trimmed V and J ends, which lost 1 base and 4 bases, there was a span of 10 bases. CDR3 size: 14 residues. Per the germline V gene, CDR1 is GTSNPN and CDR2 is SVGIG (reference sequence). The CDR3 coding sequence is TGTGCCTGGAGTGGAGGCAGCTTTAATGAAAAACTGTTTTTT. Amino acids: CAWSGGSFNEKLFF. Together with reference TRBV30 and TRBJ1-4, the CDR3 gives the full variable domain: SQTIHQWPATLVQPVGSPLSLECTVEGTSNPNLYWYRQAAGRGLQLLFYSVGIGQISSEVPQNLSASRPQDRQFILSSKKLLLSDSGFYLCAWSGGSFNEKLFFGSGTQLSVL.

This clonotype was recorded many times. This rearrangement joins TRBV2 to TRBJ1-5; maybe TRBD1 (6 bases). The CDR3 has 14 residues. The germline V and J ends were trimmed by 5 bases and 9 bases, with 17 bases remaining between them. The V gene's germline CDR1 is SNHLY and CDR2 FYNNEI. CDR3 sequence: CASSYGQSSWPQHF. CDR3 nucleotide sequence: TGTGCCAGCAGTTATGGACAGAGCTCCTGGCCCCAGCATTTT. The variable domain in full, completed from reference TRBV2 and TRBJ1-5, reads EPEVTQTPSHQVTQMGQEVILRCVPISNHLYFYWYRQILGQKVEFLVSFYNNEISEKSEIFDDQFSVERPDGSNFTLKIRSTKLEDSAMYFCASSYGQSSWPQHFGDGTRLSIL.

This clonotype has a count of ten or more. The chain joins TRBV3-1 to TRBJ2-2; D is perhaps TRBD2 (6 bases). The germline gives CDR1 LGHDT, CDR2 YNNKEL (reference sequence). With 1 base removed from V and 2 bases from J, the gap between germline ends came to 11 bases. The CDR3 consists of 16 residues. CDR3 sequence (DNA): TGTGCCAGCAGCCAAGTCCCGGGAGCAAACACCGGGGAGCTGTTTTTT. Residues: CASSQVPGANTGELFF. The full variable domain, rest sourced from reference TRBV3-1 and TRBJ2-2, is DTAVSQTPKYLVTQMGNDKSIKCEQNLGHDTMYWYKQDSKKFLKIMFSYNNKELIINETVPNRFSPKSPDKAHLNLHINSLELGDSAVYFCASSQVPGANTGELFFGEGSRLTVL.

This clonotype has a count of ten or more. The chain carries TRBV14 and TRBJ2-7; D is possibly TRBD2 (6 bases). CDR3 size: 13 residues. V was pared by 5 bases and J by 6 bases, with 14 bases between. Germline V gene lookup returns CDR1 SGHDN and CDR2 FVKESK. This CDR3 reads CASSSKGGFEQYF. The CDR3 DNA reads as TGTGCCAGCAGCTCCAAAGGAGGGTTCGAGCAGTACTTC. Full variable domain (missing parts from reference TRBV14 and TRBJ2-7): EAGVTQFPSHSVIEKGQTVTLRCDPISGHDNLYWYRRVMGKEIKFLLHFVKESKQDESGMPNNRFLAERTGGTYSTLKVQPAELEDSGVYFCASSSKGGFEQYFGPGTRLTVT.

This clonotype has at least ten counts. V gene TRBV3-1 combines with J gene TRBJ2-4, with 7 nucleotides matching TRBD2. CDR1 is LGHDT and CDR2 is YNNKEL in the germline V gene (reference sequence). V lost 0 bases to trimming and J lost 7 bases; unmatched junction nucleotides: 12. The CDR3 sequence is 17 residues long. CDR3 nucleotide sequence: TGTGCCAGCAGCCAAGACGGTCGAGGGAGGGGTGGTAACATTCAGTACTTC. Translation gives CASSQDGRGRGGNIQYF.

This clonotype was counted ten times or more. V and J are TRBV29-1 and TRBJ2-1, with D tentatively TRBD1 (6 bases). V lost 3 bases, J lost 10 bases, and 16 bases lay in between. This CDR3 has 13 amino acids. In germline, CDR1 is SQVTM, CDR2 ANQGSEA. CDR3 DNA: TGCAGCGTTGAGGGACACCCTAAACGGGAGCAGTTCTTC. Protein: CSVEGHPKREQFF.

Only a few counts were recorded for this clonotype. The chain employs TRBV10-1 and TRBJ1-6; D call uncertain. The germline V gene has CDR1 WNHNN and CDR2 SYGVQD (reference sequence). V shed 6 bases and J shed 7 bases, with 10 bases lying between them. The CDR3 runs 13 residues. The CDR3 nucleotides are TGCGCCAGCAGCATTGAGGGAAATTCACCCCTCCACTTT. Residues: CASSIEGNSPLHF.

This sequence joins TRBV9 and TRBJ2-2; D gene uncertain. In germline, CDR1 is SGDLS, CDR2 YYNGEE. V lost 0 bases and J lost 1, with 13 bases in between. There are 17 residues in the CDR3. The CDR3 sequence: CASSVAIVARNTGELFF. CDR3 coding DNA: TGTGCCAGCAGCGTAGCGATAGTAGCCCGGAACACCGGGGAGCTGTTTTTT.

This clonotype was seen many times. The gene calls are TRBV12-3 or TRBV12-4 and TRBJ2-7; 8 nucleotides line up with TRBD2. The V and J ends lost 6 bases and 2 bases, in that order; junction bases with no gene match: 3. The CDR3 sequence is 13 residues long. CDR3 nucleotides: TGTGCCAGCAGGGGTAGCGGGACCTACGAGCAGTACTTC. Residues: CASRGSGTYEQYF.

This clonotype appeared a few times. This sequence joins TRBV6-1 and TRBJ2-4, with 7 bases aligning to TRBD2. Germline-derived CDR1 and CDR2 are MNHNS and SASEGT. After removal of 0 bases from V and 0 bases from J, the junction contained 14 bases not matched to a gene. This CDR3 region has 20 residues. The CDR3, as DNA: TGTGCCAGCAGTGAAGCGCCGGGACGGGGGGTAAAGATAGCCAAAAACATTCAGTACTTC. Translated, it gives CASSEAPGRGVKIAKNIQYF.

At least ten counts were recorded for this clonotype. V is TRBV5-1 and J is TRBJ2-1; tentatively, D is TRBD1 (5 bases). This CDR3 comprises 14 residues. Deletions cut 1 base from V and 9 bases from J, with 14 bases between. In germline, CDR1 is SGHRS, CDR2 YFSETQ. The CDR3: CASSLRGRRGEQFF. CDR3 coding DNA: TGCGCCAGCAGCTTGAGGGGCCGAAGGGGTGAGCAGTTCTTC.